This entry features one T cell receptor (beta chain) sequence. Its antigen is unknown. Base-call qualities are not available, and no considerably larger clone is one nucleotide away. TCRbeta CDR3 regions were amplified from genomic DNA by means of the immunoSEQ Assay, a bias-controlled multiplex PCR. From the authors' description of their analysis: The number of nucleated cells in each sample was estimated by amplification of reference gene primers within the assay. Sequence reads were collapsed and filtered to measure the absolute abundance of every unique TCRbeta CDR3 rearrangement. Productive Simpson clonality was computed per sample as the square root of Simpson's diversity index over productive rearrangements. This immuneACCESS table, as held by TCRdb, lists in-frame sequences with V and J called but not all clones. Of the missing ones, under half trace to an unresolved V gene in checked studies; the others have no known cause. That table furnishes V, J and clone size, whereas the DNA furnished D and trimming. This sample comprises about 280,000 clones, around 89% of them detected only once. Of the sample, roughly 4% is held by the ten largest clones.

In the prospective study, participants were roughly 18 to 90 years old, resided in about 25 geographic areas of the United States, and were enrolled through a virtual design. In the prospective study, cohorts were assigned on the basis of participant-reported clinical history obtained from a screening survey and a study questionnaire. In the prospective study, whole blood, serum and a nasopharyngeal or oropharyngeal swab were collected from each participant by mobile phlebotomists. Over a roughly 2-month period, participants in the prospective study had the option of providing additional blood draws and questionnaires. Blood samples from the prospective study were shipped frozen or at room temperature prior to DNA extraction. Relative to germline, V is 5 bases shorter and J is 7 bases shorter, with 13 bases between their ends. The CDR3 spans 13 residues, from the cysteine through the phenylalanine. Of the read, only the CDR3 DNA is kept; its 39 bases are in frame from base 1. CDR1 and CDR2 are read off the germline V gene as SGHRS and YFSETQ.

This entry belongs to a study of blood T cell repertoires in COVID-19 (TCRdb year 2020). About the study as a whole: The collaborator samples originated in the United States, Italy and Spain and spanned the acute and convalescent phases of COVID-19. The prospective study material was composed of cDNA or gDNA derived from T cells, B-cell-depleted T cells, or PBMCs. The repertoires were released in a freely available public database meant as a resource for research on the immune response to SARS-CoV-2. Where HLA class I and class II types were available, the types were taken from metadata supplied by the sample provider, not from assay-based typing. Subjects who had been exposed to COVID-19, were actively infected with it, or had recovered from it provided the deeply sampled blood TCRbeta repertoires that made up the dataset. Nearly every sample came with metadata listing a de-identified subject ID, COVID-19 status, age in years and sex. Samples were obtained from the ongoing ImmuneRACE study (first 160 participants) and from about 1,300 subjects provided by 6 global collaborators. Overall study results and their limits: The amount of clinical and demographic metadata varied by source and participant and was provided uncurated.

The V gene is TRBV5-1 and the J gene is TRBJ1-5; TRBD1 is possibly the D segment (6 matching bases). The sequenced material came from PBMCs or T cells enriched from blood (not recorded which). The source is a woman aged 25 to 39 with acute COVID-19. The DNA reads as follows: TGCGCCAGCAGGGGGGACAATGAGCAGCCCCAGCATTTT. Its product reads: CASRGDNEQPQHF.